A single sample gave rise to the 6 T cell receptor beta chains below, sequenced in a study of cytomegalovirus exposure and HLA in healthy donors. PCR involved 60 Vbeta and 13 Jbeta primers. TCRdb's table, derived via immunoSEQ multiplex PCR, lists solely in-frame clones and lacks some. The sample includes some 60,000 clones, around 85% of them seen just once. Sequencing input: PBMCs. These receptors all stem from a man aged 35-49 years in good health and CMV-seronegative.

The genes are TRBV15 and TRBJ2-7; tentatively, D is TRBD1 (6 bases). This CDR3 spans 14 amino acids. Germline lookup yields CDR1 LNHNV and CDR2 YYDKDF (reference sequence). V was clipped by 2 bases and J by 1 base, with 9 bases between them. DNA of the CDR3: TGTGCCACCAGCAGACAGCAGGGGTCCTACGAGCAGTACGTC. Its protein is CATSRQQGSYEQYV.

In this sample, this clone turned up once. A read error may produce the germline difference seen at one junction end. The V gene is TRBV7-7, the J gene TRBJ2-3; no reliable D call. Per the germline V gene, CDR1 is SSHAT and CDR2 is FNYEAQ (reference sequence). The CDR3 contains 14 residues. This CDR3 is CASSLSRSTDTQYF. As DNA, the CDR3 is TGTGCTAGCAGCTTAAGCCGGAGCACAGATACGCAGTATTTT.

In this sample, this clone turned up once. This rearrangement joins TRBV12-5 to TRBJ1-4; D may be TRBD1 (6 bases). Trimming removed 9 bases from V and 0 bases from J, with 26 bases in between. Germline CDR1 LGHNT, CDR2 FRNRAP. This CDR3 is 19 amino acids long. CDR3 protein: CASSTTGTHSRATNEKLFF. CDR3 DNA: TGTGCTAGCTCAACAACCGGGACACACAGCCGCGCAACTAATGAAAAACTGTTTTTT.

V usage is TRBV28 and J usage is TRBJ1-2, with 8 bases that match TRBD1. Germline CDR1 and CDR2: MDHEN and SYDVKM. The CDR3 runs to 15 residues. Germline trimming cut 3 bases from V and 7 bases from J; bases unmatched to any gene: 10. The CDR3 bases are TGTGCCAGCAGTTTCCTGGACAGGGTGATTGGTGGCTACACCTTC. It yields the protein CASSFLDRVIGGYTF.

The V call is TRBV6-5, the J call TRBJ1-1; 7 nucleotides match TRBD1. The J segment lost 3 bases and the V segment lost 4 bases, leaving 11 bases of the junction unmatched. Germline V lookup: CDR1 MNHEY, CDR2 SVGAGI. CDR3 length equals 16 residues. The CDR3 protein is CASSSKQGRWYTEAFF. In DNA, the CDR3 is TGTGCCAGCAGTTCGAAACAGGGGCGGTGGTACACTGAAGCTTTCTTT.

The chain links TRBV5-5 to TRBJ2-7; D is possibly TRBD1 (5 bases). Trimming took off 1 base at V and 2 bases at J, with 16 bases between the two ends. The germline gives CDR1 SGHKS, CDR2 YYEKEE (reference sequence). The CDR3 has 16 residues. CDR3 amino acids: CASSLTGFGATYEQYV. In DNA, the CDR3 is TGTGCCAGCAGCTTGACAGGCTTCGGAGCCACCTACGAGCAGTACGTC.